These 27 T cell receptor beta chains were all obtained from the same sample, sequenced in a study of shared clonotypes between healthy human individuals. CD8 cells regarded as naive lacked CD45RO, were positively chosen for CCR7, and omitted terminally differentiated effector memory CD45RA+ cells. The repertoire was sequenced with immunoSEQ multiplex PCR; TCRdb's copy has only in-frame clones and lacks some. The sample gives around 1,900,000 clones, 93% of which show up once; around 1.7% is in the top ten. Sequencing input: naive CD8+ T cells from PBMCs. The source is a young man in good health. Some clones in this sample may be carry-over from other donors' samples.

In DNA form, the CDR3 reads TGTGCCAGCAGTACCCTAGAGGAGGGGGCGACCAGCGATACGCAGTATTTT. Protein: CASSTLEEGATSDTQYF. The rearrangement joins TRBV28 to TRBJ2-3, with D possibly matching TRBD1 (7 bases). Germline CDR1 MDHEN, CDR2 SYDVKM. This CDR3 is built from 17 residues. V lost 5 bases and J lost 6, with 24 bases in between.

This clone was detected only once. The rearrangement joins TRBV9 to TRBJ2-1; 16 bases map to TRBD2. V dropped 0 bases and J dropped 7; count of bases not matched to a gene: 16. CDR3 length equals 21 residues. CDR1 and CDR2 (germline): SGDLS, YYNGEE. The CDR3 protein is CASSVARGTSGRAFSGNEQFF. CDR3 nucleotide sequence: TGTGCCAGCAGCGTAGCGAGGGGGACTAGCGGGAGGGCCTTCTCTGGGAATGAGCAGTTCTTC.

The CDR3 sequence is CASSPRSSNQPQHF. As DNA, the CDR3 is TGTGCCAGCAGTCCTCGGAGCAGCAATCAGCCCCAGCATTTT. The chain links TRBV28 to TRBJ1-5; D ambiguous. Germline CDR1 MDHEN, CDR2 SYDVKM. CDR3 length: 14 amino acids. V gave up 5 bases and J gave up 1 base, with 9 bases separating them. The full variable domain, completed using reference TRBV28 and TRBJ1-5, is DVKVTQSSRYLVKRTGEKVFLECVQDMDHENMFWYRQDPGLGLRLIYFSYDVKMKEKGDIPEGYSVSREKKERFSLILESASTNQTSMYLCASSPRSSNQPQHFGDGTRLSIL.

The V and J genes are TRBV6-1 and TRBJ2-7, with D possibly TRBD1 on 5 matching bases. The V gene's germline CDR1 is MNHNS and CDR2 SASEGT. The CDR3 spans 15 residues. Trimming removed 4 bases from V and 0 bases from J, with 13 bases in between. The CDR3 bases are TGTGCCAGCAGTGTATTTGACAGACCCTCCTACGAGCAGTACTTC. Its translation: CASSVFDRPSYEQYF.

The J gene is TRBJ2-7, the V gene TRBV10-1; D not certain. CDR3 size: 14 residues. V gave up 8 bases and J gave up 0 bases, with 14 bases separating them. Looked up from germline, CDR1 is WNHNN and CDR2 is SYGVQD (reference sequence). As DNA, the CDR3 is TGCGCCAGCGAGAAAAGACAAAGCTCCTACGAGCAGTACTTC. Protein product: CASEKRQSSYEQYF.

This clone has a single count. CDR3 amino acids: CASPERGRIFYEQYF. As DNA, the CDR3 is TGTGCCAGCCCTGAAAGGGGCCGGATTTTCTACGAGCAGTACTTC. The rearrangement uses TRBV28 and TRBJ2-7; weak D call: TRBD1 (5 bases). The CDR3 consists of 15 residues. With 8 bases removed from V and 3 bases from J, the gap between germline ends came to 20 bases. CDR1 is MDHEN, CDR2 SYDVKM, per germline. The variable domain in full, with the rest retrieved from reference TRBV28 and TRBJ2-7, is DVKVTQSSRYLVKRTGEKVFLECVQDMDHENMFWYRQDPGLGLRLIYFSYDVKMKEKGDIPEGYSVSREKKERFSLILESASTNQTSMYLCASPERGRIFYEQYFGPGTRLTVT.

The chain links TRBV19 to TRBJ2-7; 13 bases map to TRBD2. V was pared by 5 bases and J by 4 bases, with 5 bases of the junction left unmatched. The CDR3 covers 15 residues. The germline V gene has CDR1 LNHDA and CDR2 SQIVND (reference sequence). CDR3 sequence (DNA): TGTGCCAGTAGTCCCGGGACTAGCGGGATATACGAGCAGTACTTC. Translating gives CASSPGTSGIYEQYF.

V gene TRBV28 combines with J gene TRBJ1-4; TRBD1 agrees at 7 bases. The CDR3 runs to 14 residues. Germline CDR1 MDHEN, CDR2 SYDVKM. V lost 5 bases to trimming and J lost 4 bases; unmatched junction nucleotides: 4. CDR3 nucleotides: TGTGCCAGCAGTCTTACAGGGGATAATGAAAAACTGTTTTTT. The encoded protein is CASSLTGDNEKLFF.

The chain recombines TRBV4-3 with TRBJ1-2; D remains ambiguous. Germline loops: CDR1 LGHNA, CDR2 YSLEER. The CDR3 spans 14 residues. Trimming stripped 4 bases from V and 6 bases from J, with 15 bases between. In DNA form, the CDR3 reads TGCGCCAGCAGCCCGTCGTCGGGATGGAATGGCTACACCTTC. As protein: CASSPSSGWNGYTF.

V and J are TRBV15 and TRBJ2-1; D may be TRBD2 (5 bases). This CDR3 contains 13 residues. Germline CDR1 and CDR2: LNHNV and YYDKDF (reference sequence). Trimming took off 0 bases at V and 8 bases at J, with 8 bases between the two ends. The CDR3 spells CATSRDRRDEQFF. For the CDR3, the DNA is TGTGCCACCAGCAGAGATCGGCGGGATGAGCAGTTCTTC.

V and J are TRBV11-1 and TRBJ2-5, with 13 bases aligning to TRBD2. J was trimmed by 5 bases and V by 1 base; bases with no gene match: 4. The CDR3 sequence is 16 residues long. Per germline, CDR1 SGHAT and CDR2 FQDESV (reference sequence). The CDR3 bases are TGTGCCAGCAGCTTAGACGGGACTAGCGGGACTGAGACCCAGTACTTC. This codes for CASSLDGTSGTETQYF. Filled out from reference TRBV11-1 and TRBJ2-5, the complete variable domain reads EAEVAQSPRYKITEKSQAVAFWCDPISGHATLYWYRQILGQGPELLVQFQDESVVDDSQLPKDRFSAERLKGVDSTLKIQPAELGDSAMYLCASSLDGTSGTETQYFGPGTRLLVL.

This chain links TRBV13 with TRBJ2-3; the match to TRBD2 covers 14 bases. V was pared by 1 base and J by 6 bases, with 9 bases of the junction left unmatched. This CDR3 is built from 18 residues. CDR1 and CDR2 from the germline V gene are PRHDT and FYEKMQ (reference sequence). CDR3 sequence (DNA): TGTGCCAGCAGCTTAGATCGACTAGCGGGAGGGCCTACTGATACGCAGTATTTT. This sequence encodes CASSLDRLAGGPTDTQYF. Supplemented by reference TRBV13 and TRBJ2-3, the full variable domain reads AAGVIQSPRHLIKEKRETATLKCYPIPRHDTVYWYQQGPGQDPQFLISFYEKMQSDKGSIPDRFSAQQFSDYHSELNMSSLELGDSALYFCASSLDRLAGGPTDTQYFGPGTRLTVL.

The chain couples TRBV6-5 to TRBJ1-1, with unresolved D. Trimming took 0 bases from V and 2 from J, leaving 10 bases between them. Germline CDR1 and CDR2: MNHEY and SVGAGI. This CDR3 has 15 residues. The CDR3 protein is CASSYSQVINTEAFF. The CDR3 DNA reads TGTGCCAGCAGTTACTCTCAGGTTATTAACACTGAAGCTTTCTTT.

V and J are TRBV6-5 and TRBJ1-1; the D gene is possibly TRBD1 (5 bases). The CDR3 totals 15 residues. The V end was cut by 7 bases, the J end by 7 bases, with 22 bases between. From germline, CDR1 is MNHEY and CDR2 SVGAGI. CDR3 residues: CASTPRTPIPIEAFF. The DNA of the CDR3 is TGTGCCAGCACTCCAAGGACACCGATCCCAATTGAAGCTTTCTTT.

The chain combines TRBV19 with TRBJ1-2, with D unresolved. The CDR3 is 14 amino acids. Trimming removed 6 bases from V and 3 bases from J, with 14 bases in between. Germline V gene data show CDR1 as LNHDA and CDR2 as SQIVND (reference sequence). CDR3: CASSPGGVYYGYTF. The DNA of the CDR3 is TGTGCCAGTAGCCCCGGCGGCGTCTACTATGGCTACACCTTC.

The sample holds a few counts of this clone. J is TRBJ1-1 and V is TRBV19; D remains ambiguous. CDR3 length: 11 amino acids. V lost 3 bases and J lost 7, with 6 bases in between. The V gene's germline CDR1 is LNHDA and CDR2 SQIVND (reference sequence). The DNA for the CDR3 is TGTGCCAGTAGTATCGGAATTGAAGCTTTCTTT. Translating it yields CASSIGIEAFF.

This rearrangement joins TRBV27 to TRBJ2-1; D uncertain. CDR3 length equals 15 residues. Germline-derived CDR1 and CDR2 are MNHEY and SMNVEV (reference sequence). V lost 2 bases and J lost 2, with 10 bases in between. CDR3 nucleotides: TGTGCCAGCAGTTTAAGTCAGGCTCCCTACAATGAGCAGTTCTTC. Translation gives CASSLSQAPYNEQFF.

CDR3 region: CASSLRQGGTGELFF. The DNA for the CDR3 is TGTGCCAGCAGCTTACGGCAGGGAGGGACCGGGGAGCTGTTTTTT. The V and J genes are TRBV11-3 and TRBJ2-2, with 7 bases matching TRBD2. Looked up from germline, CDR1 is SGHNT and CDR2 is YENEEA. The trim removed 2 bases at V and 5 bases at J, leaving 5 bases unmatched. This CDR3 spans 15 amino acids.

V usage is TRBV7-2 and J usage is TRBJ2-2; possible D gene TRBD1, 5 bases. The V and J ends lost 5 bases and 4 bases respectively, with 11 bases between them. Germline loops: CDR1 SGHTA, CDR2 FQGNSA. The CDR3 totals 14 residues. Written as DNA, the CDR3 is TGTGCCAGCAGCCCCATCACAGGCACCGGGGAGCTGTTTTTT. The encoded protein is CASSPITGTGELFF.

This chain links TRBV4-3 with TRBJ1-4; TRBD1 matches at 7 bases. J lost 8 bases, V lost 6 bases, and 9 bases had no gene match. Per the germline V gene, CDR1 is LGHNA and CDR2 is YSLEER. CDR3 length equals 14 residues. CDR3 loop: CASSPGTVGEKLFF. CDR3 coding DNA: TGCGCCAGCAGTCCCGGGACAGTCGGAGAAAAACTGTTTTTT.

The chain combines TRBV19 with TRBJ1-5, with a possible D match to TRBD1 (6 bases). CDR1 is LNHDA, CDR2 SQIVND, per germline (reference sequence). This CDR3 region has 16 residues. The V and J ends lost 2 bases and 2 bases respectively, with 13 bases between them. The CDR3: CASSILRDKGNQPQHF. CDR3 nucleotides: TGTGCCAGTAGTATACTCCGGGACAAGGGCAATCAGCCCCAGCATTTT. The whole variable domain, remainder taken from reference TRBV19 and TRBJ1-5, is DGGITQSPKYLFRKEGQNVTLSCEQNLNHDAMYWYRQDPGQGLRLIYYSQIVNDFQKGDIAEGYSVSREKKESFPLTVTSAQKNPTAFYLCASSILRDKGNQPQHFGDGTRLSIL.

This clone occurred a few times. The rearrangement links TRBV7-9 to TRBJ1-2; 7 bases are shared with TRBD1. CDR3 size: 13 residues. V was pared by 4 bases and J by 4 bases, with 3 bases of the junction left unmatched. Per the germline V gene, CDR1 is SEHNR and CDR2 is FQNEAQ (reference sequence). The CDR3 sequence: CASSSAGGYGYTF. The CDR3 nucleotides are TGTGCCAGCAGCTCCGCAGGGGGCTATGGCTACACCTTC.

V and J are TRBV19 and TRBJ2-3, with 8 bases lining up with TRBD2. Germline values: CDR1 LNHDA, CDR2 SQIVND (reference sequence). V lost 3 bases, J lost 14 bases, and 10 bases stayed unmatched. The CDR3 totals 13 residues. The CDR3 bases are TGTGCCAGTAGTATCTCTCGGGAGGGCCCCCCGTATTTT. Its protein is CASSISREGPPYF.

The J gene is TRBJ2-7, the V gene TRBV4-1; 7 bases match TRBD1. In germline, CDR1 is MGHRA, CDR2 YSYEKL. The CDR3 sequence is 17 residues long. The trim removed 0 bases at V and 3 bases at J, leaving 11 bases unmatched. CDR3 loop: CASSQEGPGQINYEQYF. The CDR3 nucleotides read TGCGCCAGCAGCCAAGAGGGGCCGGGACAGATAAACTACGAGCAGTACTTC.

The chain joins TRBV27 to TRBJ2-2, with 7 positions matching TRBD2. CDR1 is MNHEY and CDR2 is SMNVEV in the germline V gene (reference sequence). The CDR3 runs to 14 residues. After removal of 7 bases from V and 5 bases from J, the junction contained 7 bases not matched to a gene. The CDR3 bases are TGTGCCAGCAAGGTTGGCGGGAGTACCGGGGAGCTGTTTTTT. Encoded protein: CASKVGGSTGELFF.

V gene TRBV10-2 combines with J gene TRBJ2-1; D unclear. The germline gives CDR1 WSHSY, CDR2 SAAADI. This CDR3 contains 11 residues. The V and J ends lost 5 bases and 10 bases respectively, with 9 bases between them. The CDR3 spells CASSTLGEQFF. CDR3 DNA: TGCGCCAGCAGTACCTTAGGAGAGCAGTTCTTC.

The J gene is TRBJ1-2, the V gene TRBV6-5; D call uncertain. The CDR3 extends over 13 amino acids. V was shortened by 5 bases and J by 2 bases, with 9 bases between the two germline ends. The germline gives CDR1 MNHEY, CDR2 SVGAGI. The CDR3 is CASSDGWNYGYTF. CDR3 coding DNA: TGTGCCAGCAGTGATGGGTGGAACTATGGCTACACCTTC.